One T cell receptor beta chain is described in this entry. Its specificity is not known. These data come from a study of cytomegalovirus exposure and HLA in healthy donors. Findings of the study overall: When analyzed later, a missense DCLRE1C variant was found to be linked to TCR beta V- and J-gene trimming.

With 60 Vbeta and 13 Jbeta primers, the PCR was carried out. Method: immunoSEQ multiplex PCR; TCRdb's copy keeps in-frame clones and lacks some. The record lists 100,000 or so clones, of which the ten most abundant hold 3.4%. V was shortened by 2 bases and J by 0 bases, with 11 bases between the two germline ends. Germline V gene lookup returns CDR1 KGHSH and CDR2 LQKENI. The CDR3 has 15 amino acids. The chain recombines TRBV18 with TRBJ2-7, with a possible D match to TRBD1 (5 bases). Sequences were obtained from PBMCs. The TCR comes from a woman aged 25 to 39 in good health and CMV-seronegative. The CDR3 nucleotides are TGTGCCAGCTCACCAGCGCAGGGTTTCTCCTACGAGCAGTACTTC. Protein sequence: CASSPAQGFSYEQYF.